This is a list of T cell receptor beta chains from one sample in a study of Graves' ophthalmopathy and Graves' hyperthyroidism. TCRdb recomputed calls from the multiplex PCR reads with MiXCR, one row per CDR3 protein. The repertoire has 150,000 to 200,000 distinct CDR3 sequences, over 35% of them found once; the top ten carry roughly 5.8%. Sequencing input: peripheral blood. Receptors were obtained from a woman aged 40 to 55 with Graves' ophthalmopathy. Both conserved end residues are part of each CDR3. The order of the fields is J gene, D gene, V gene, clone size, CDR3 DNA, CDR3 protein. D genes are given only for firm matches. The size of a clone is reported for some rows only, either as once, few or many, or as a class for expanded clones.

>TRBJ1-2|NA|TRBV6-1|many
TGTGCCAGCAGTCGAACAGAAGTCGGATATGGCTACACCTTC
CASSRTEVGYGYTF
>TRBJ1-5|NA|TRBV20-1|NA
TGCAGTGCAATCAGGAGTATCAATCAGCCCCAGCATTTT
CSAIRSINQPQHF
>TRBJ1-5|NA|TRBV6-1|NA
TGTGCCAGCAGTGAAGCGATTCAACAGGGTGATCAGCCCCAGCATTTT
CASSEAIQQGDQPQHF
>TRBJ2-5|TRBD2|TRBV20-1|NA
TGCAGTGCCAGGCGGGAGATGGGAGAGACCCAGTACTTC
CSARREMGETQYF
>TRBJ2-7|NA|TRBV2|many
TGTGCCACCTCATTGGGACGCGGAGTCTACGAGCAGTACTTC
CATSLGRGVYEQYF
>TRBJ1-2|TRBD1|TRBV20-1|many
TGCAGTGCGGGGGAGGGGGCCCTCGGCTATGGCTACACCTTC
CSAGEGALGYGYTF
>TRBJ2-7|NA|TRBV3-1|many
TGTGCCAGCAGCCAGGACGCGAGCGAGCAGTACTTC
CASSQDASEQYF
>TRBJ1-6|TRBD1|TRBV2|many
TGTGCCAGCCAGGGGGACAGGGGGCTCGTCAATTCACCCCTCCACTTT
CASQGDRGLVNSPLHF
>TRBJ1-1|NA|TRBV2|many
TGTGCCAGCAGCGAAGAGTTTATGAACACTGAAGCTTTCTTT
CASSEEFMNTEAFF
>TRBJ1-1|NA|TRBV6-5|many
TGTGCCAGCAGTTACTCGAAGAGGGGCCCCACTGAAGCTTTCTTT
CASSYSKRGPTEAFF
>TRBJ1-1|NA|TRBV20-1|many
TGCAGTGCTAGAGATGAACAAGGTGGTACTGAAGCTTTCTTT
CSARDEQGGTEAFF
>TRBJ2-5|TRBD2|TRBV6-1|NA
TGTGCCAGCAGTGAAGCGGGACTAGCGGGAGAGACCCAGTACTTC
CASSEAGLAGETQYF
>TRBJ1-2|NA|TRBV27|many
TGTGCCAGCAGTCCCCGGACGGATCTCTATGGCTACACCTTC
CASSPRTDLYGYTF
>TRBJ1-2|NA|TRBV6-1|many
TGTGCCAGCAGTGAAAGTCGAGGGGGCTATGGCTACACCTTC
CASSESRGGYGYTF
>TRBJ1-2|TRBD1|TRBV15|many
TGTGCCACCAGCAGTTCCCTTCCCGGACAGGACAACTGGCGATATGGCTACACCTTC
CATSSSLPGQDNWRYGYTF
>TRBJ2-5|NA|TRBV9|once
TGTGCCAGCAGCGTACGCGGCGGAGCGGAAGAGACCCAGTACTTC
CASSVRGGAEETQYF
>TRBJ1-1|NA|TRBV27|many
TGTGCCAGCAGTTCGAGAAGGGCGACTGAAGCTTTCTTT
CASSSRRATEAFF
>TRBJ1-2|TRBD1|TRBV2|many
TGTGCCAGCAGTATACCGGGACAGGGGGCCGACTATGGCTACACCTTC
CASSIPGQGADYGYTF
>TRBJ1-6|NA|TRBV6-1|many
TGTGCCAGCAGTGAGACCGGAAATTCACCCCTCCACTTT
CASSETGNSPLHF
>TRBJ2-5|TRBD1|TRBV7-3|NA
TGTGCCAGCAGCCAGGGGGCCGGGGAGACCCAGTACTTC
CASSQGAGETQYF
>TRBJ2-5|NA|TRBV5-6|NA
TGTGCCAGCACTCAGGGGGGGGGCGGTGAGACCCAGTACTTC
CASTQGGGGETQYF
>TRBJ2-7|NA|TRBV19|NA
TGTGCCAGTAGTATTGGCCGGGGGTACGAGCAGTACTTC
CASSIGRGYEQYF
>TRBJ1-1|NA|TRBV19|many
TGTGCCAGTAGTAAATCAACTACAGGGCCTACTGAAGCTTTCTTT
CASSKSTTGPTEAFF
>TRBJ1-1|TRBD1|TRBV5-1|NA
TGCGCCAGCAGCTGGGAGGGACAGGGGGTGAGCACTGAAGCTTTCTTT
CASSWEGQGVSTEAFF
>TRBJ2-7|NA|TRBV12-3/TRBV12-4|few
TGTGCCAGCAGTTTGGAAGGGATCGAGCAGTACTTC
CASSLEGIEQYF
>TRBJ1-1|NA|TRBV28|NA
TGTGCCAGCCGTATAACGGACGAAGCTTTCTTT
CASRITDEAFF
>TRBJ2-7|TRBD2|TRBV29-1|many
TGCAGCGCCAGACTGGCGGGAGGCTCCGAGCAGTACTTC
CSARLAGGSEQYF
>TRBJ2-7|TRBD2|TRBV3-1|many
TGTGCCAGCAGCCCACTAGCGGGGGCTAGCTACGAGCAGTACTTC
CASSPLAGASYEQYF